This TCR beta chain came from a study of cytomegalovirus exposure and HLA in healthy donors. Whole-study findings and limits: Accounts indicate the classifier identified cytomegalovirus status with strong specificity and sensitivity. It was 150 to 200 TCR beta chains that were listed as cytomegalovirus-associated.

To note about this clone: The antigen is not known.

Trimming removed 5 bases from V and 3 bases from J; junction bases left unmatched: 10. The CDR3 spans 15 residues. Germline values: CDR1 SGHVS, CDR2 FNYEAQ. TCRdb's table, derived via immunoSEQ multiplex PCR, lists solely in-frame clones and lacks some. Here the sample spans 150,000 to 160,000 clones, around 88% being singletons. Material: PBMCs. The receptor comes from a man aged 18 to 35 in good health and CMV-seropositive. The chain recombines TRBV7-6 with TRBJ2-7; TRBD1 matches at 7 bases. In DNA form, the CDR3 reads TGTGCCAGCAGCCCGATGGGACAGCTTGACTACGAGCAGTACTTC. The encoded protein is CASSPMGQLDYEQYF.